The clone carrying this T cell receptor (beta chain) was detected a few times. Its antigen is not identified. Several immunoSEQ plates received, in even portions, the genomic DNA of each subset. Only in-frame clones appear in the TCRdb table, and some are missing; sequencing was by immunoSEQ multiplex PCR. The sample shows over 950,000 clones, around three quarters of them seen only once. Germline lookup yields CDR1 SGHDT and CDR2 YYEEEE. This CDR3 comprises 14 residues. Trimming stripped 7 bases from V and 7 bases from J, with 17 bases between. This specimen belongs to a study of shared clonotypes between healthy human individuals. Donors, healthy HIV-negative adults, lacked recent acute infections or vaccinations. Study observations and caveats: In contrast to clonotypes shared by all four donors, non-shared clonotypes had lower generation probabilities. Larger estimated richness was generally recorded for naive subsets relative to memory subsets.

The chain links TRBV5-6 to TRBJ2-2; tentative D call: TRBD1 (6 bases). This receptor was identified in a man between 18 and 29 years old in good health. Some clones in this sample may be carry-over from other donors' samples. The sample consisted of memory CD4+ T cells from PBMCs. Subset of the sample: CD45RA-negative fraction. CDR3 loop: CASGYREGGGELFF. The DNA for the CDR3 is TGTGCCAGCGGATACAGGGAAGGAGGCGGGGAGCTGTTTTTT.